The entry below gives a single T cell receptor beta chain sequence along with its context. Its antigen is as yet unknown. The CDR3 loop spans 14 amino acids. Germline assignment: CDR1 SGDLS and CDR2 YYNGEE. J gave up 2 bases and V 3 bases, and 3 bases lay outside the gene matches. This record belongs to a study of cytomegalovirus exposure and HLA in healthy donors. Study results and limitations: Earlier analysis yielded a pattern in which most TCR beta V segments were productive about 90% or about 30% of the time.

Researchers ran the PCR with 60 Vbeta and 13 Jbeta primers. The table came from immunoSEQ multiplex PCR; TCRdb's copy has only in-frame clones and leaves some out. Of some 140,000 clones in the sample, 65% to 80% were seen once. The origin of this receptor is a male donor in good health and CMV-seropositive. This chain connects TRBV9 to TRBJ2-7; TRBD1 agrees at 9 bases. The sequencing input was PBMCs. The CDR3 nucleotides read TGTGCCAGCAGCGGAGGGACAGGGCCCTACGAGCAGTACTTC. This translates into CASSGGTGPYEQYF.